This T cell receptor (beta chain) was profiled in a study of blood T cell repertoires in COVID-19. Study details: The cDNA or gDNA used as material had been derived from T cells, B-cell-depleted T cells, or PBMCs.

This CDR3 comprises 14 residues. Trimming shortened V by 1 base and J by 3 bases, and 10 bases separated the two germline ends. Per germline, CDR1 SGHTA and CDR2 FQGNSA. Clones were read by immunoSEQ multiplex PCR, and TCRdb kept only the in-frame ones, dropping some. The profile covers some 370,000 clones, with nearly 90% appearing a single time and 6.5% taken by the ten largest. This chain joins TRBV7-2 and TRBJ2-7, with D possibly TRBD1 on 6 matching bases. The TCR was taken from a young man with active or convalescent COVID-19. Sample: peripheral blood. CDR3 region: CASSLGGQLYEQYF. In DNA form, the CDR3 reads TGTGCCAGCAGCTTAGGGGGGCAACTCTACGAGCAGTACTTC.